A single sample is the source of the 10 T cell receptor beta chains below, sequenced in a study of early T cells in non-severe SARS-CoV-2 infection. MiXCR, applied by TCRdb to the 5' RACE reads, yields one record per CDR3 protein. The sample has 43,000 or so distinct CDR3 sequences; approximately 4% are singletons. The sample consisted of whole blood. These TCRs come from an adult who was a healthcare worker with PCR-confirmed SARS-CoV-2 infection or an uninfected control (not recorded which).

This clonotype came up many times. J is TRBJ2-1 and V is TRBV7-9, with TRBD1 matching over 7 bases. Per germline, CDR1 SEHNR and CDR2 FQNEAQ (reference sequence). This CDR3 is built from 14 residues. The trim removed 7 bases at V and 2 bases at J, leaving 5 bases unmatched. CDR3 amino acids: CASNRDSAYNEQFF. Written as DNA, the CDR3 is TGTGCCAGCAACCGGGACAGCGCCTACAATGAGCAGTTCTTC.

The CDR3 bases are TGTGCCAGCGGCACTAGCGGGACCGGAGATACGCAGTATTTT. Translated, it gives CASGTSGTGDTQYF. The chain couples TRBV7-9 to TRBJ2-3; TRBD2 matches 10 bases. V lost 8 bases, J lost 5 bases, and 7 bases stayed unmatched. Germline V gene data show CDR1 as SEHNR and CDR2 as FQNEAQ (reference sequence). The CDR3 runs to 14 residues.

The rearrangement uses TRBV7-9 and TRBJ2-7; D remains unclear. The V gene lost 1 base and the J gene lost 6 bases, with 10 bases spanning the gap. The germline V gene has CDR1 SEHNR and CDR2 FQNEAQ (reference sequence). The CDR3 sequence is 13 residues long. CDR3 DNA sequence: TGTGCCAGCAGCTTAGGTACCGTAACCGAGCAGTACTTC. This sequence encodes CASSLGTVTEQYF.

This clonotype was seen a few times. V and J are TRBV19 and TRBJ2-7, with 10 bases fitting TRBD2. CDR1 is LNHDA, CDR2 SQIVND, per germline (reference sequence). Trimming removed 5 bases from V and 0 bases from J; junction bases left unmatched: 4. The CDR3 extends over 15 amino acids. For the CDR3, the DNA is TGTGCCAGTAGTGGACTAGCGGTCAGCTCCTACGAGCAGTACTTC. Translating it yields CASSGLAVSSYEQYF.

This clonotype came up a few times. The chain employs TRBV9 and TRBJ1-1; unclear D gene. This CDR3 spans 12 amino acids. V lost 4 bases and J lost 3, with 7 bases in between. Germline CDR1 is SGDLS and CDR2 is YYNGEE. The CDR3 DNA reads TGTGCCAGCAGCCCCCAGGACACTGAAGCTTTCTTT. Protein product: CASSPQDTEAFF.

This chain uses TRBV12-3 or TRBV12-4 with TRBJ2-7; D possibly matches TRBD1 or TRBD2 (6 bases each). The length of the CDR3 is 14 residues. Trimming pared 7 bases from V and 4 bases from J, leaving 17 bases between. The CDR3: CASKTGGSPYEQYF. CDR3 nucleotide sequence: TGTGCCAGCAAGACCGGGGGCAGCCCATACGAGCAGTACTTC.

This clonotype was observed many times. The gene calls are TRBV5-1 and TRBJ2-7; 7 bases fit TRBD1. Germline lookup yields CDR1 SGHRS and CDR2 YFSETQ. V shed 4 bases, J shed 5 bases, and the junction held 6 bases outside the gene matches. The CDR3 totals 13 residues. The CDR3 DNA follows: TGCGCCAGCAGCGTGGACAGGCCCCACGAGCAGTACTTC. The encoded protein is CASSVDRPHEQYF.

This clonotype was seen at least ten times. The rearrangement uses TRBV11-2 and TRBJ2-6; no definite D call. V dropped 1 base and J dropped 5 bases, with 9 bases sitting between them. From germline, CDR1 is SGHAT and CDR2 FQNNGV. The CDR3 has 15 amino acids. The DNA of the CDR3 is TGTGCCAGCAGCTTAGCTGGCCAAAGGGCCAACGTCCTGACTTTC. Translation: CASSLAGQRANVLTF.

This clonotype showed up many times. V is TRBV11-3 and J is TRBJ2-7; 11 nucleotides align to TRBD2. V dropped 5 bases and J dropped 3; count of bases not matched to a gene: 3. CDR1 and CDR2 from the germline V gene are SGHNT and YENEEA. The length of the CDR3 is 14 residues. The CDR3 region has the DNA TGTGCCAGCAGCATTACTAGCGGGGGCTACGAGCAGTACTTC. It specifies CASSITSGGYEQYF.

This clonotype was seen many times. V usage is TRBV18 and J usage is TRBJ2-3; 9 nucleotides match TRBD2. CDR1 is KGHSH, CDR2 LQKENI, per germline. Germline trimming cut 1 base from V and 0 bases from J; bases unmatched to any gene: 2. The CDR3 runs to 16 residues. The CDR3 DNA reads TGTGCCAGCTCACCACTCCTAGCGGGGAGCACAGATACGCAGTATTTT. This encodes CASSPLLAGSTDTQYF.